The clone carrying this TCR beta chain was seen just once. Its antigen is unidentified. The record originates from a study of shared clonotypes between healthy human individuals. Background on the study: The study used three CD4 naive, three CD4 memory, two CD8 naive and one CD8 memory plate per donor. Study-wide results and caveats: Naive subsets usually exceeded memory subsets in estimated richness.

For each subset, genomic DNA was distributed in equal portions over several immunoSEQ plates. Profiled with immunoSEQ multiplex PCR; TCRdb holds only in-frame clones, not every one. The table lists 700,000 to 950,000 clones, just over 95% of them singletons. Naive CD8 cells, CD45RO-negative and positively selected for CCR7, excluded terminally differentiated effector memory CD45RA+ cells. CDR1 and CDR2 from the germline V gene are SQVTM and ANQGSEA. The junction had 4 bases not matched to a gene; V was cut back by 4 bases and J by 4 bases. The length of the CDR3 is 13 residues. The chain recombines TRBV29-1 with TRBJ1-3; 7 nucleotides line up with TRBD1. Sequenced input: naive CD8+ T cells sorted from blood. The origin of this receptor is a man aged 25 to 40 in good health. This CDR3 reads CSVVTGLGNTIYF. The CDR3 DNA reads as TGCAGCGTTGTGACAGGGCTAGGAAACACCATATATTTT.